These T cell receptor beta chains were read from a single sample in a study of blood T cell repertoires in COVID-19. The method was immunoSEQ multiplex PCR; TCRdb's version includes in-frame clones alone and lacks a portion of them. The sample consists of around 200,000 clones, 85% to 90% of them appearing once. The sequenced sample was peripheral blood. Receptor source: a man aged 18 to 29 with active or convalescent COVID-19. Each CDR3 is given with its conserved first and last residue. The D gene is left open where the match is weak. Where a row states a size, it is once, few, many or the class of an expanded clone; other rows omit it.

d_gene	v_gene	j_gene	abundance	CDR3aa	CDR3nt
.	TRBV6-6	TRBJ2-7	.	CASSYRQGPYYEQYF	TGTGCCAGCAGTTACCGCCAGGGCCCCTACTACGAGCAGTACTTC
TRBD1	TRBV7-2	TRBJ2-1	once	CASSRTQGVADEQFF	TGTGCCAGCAGTAGGACTCAGGGGGTAGCCGATGAGCAGTTCTTC
.	TRBV4-2	TRBJ1-1	once	CASSQVRQTNTEAFF	TGTGCCAGCAGCCAAGTAAGACAGACGAACACTGAAGCTTTCTTT
TRBD2	TRBV25-1	TRBJ2-2	.	CASSEPGLAGSGELFF	TGTGCCAGCAGTGAACCCGGACTAGCGGGGTCAGGGGAGCTGTTTTTT
TRBD1	TRBV3-1/TRBV3-2	TRBJ2-3	.	CASSSHRGQSTDTQYF	TGTGCCAGCAGCTCCCACAGGGGACAAAGCACAGATACGCAGTATTTT
.	TRBV11-2	TRBJ1-6	.	CASSLGRLMGGGNSPLHF	TGTGCCAGCAGCTTAGGGAGGCTGATGGGCGGGGGTAATTCACCCCTCCACTTT
.	TRBV10-3	TRBJ1-2	.	CAISESTRNNYGYTF	TGTGCCATCAGTGAGTCGACTCGGAACAACTATGGCTACACCTTC
.	TRBV29-1	TRBJ1-1	few	CSVASESYLHTEAFF	TGCAGCGTCGCCAGCGAATCGTACCTTCACACTGAAGCTTTCTTT
.	TRBV30	TRBJ1-2	.	CAWTRGASGYTF	TGTGCCTGGACGCGGGGTGCGAGCGGCTACACCTTC
TRBD1	TRBV4-3	TRBJ1-2	.	CASSRDRGVGYTF	TGCGCCAGCAGCCGCGACAGGGGGGTCGGCTACACCTTC
.	TRBV7-3	TRBJ1-1	.	CASSFARDTEAFF	TGTGCCAGCAGCTTCGCCCGGGACACTGAAGCTTTCTTT
TRBD1	TRBV18	TRBJ1-2	once	CASSPPPTGTGDYGYTF	TGTGCCAGCTCACCGCCGCCAACCGGGACAGGGGACTATGGCTACACCTTC
TRBD2	TRBV7-3	TRBJ2-3	.	CASSRTSLTDTQYF	TGTGCCAGCAGCAGGACTAGCCTAACAGATACGCAGTATTTT
.	TRBV5-1	TRBJ1-1	.	CASSLALRAEAFF	TGCGCCAGCAGCTTGGCCCTGCGCGCTGAAGCTTTCTTT
TRBD1	TRBV13	TRBJ1-2	.	CASSSGTGVSYGYTF	TGTGCCAGCAGCTCTGGGACAGGGGTTAGCTATGGCTACACCTTC
.	TRBV4-1	TRBJ1-1	.	CASSHPRNTEAFF	TGCGCCAGCAGCCATCCCAGGAACACTGAAGCTTTCTTT
TRBD2	TRBV5-1	TRBJ2-5	.	CASSLTGTSGGETQYF	TGCGCCAGCAGCCTTACCGGGACTAGCGGGGGTGAGACCCAGTACTTC
TRBD1	TRBV3-1/TRBV3-2	TRBJ1-5	.	CASGEDRAQPQHF	TGTGCCAGCGGCGAAGACAGGGCTCAGCCCCAGCATTTT
.	TRBV15	TRBJ2-1	.	CATSRERARGNEQFF	TGTGCCACCAGCAGAGAGAGGGCCAGGGGCAATGAGCAGTTCTTC
.	TRBV6-5	TRBJ1-1	once	CASTSRGTRTEAFF	TGTGCCAGCACCTCGCGGGGAACCCGAACTGAAGCTTTCTTT